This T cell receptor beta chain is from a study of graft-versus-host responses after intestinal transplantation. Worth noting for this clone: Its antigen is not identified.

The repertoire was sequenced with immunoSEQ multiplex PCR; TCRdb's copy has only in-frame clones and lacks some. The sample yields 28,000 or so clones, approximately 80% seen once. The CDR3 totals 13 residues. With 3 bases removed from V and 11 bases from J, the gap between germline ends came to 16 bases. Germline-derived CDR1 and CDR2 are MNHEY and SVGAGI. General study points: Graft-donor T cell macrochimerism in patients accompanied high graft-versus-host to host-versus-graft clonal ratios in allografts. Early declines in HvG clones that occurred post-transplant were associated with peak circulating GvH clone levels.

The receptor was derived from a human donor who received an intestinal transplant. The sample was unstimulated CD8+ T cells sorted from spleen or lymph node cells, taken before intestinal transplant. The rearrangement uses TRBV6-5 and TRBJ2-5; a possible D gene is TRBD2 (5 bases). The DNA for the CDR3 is TGTGCCAGCAGTTATTCCCGTTTGAGGGAGCAGTACTTC. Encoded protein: CASSYSRLREQYF.